The 31 T cell receptor beta chains below come from one sample, sequenced in a study of T-cell memory formation after mild COVID-19. TCRdb called the 5' RACE reads again in MiXCR, with one record for every CDR3 protein. Here the sample spans around 300,000 distinct CDR3 sequences, roughly a fifth being singletons. The sequencing input was PBMCs or a T cell subset sorted from them (not recorded which). All receptors derive from a man aged 18 to 29 who had mild COVID-19 (a few samples of this study predate the infection). Cell type and time point are not known.

The V gene is TRBV23-1, the J gene TRBJ1-5; D gene uncertain. TRBV23-1 is filed as an ORF, its function uncertain. CDR3 length: 12 amino acids. V gave up 2 bases and J gave up 9 bases, with 8 bases separating them. As DNA, the CDR3 is TGCGCCAGCAGTCAACACCGAGGGCCCCAGCATTTT. Its translation is CASSQHRGPQHF.

This clonotype has at least ten counts. CDR3 coding DNA: TGCGCCAGCACCCAACAGGGAATTGACGGGGAGCTGTTTTTT. Translated, it gives CASTQQGIDGELFF. The rearrangement uses TRBV5-1 and TRBJ2-2; the D gene is possibly TRBD1 (6 bases). Germline CDR1 SGHRS, CDR2 YFSETQ. This CDR3 is built from 14 residues. V shed 6 bases and J shed 7 bases, with 16 bases lying between them.

This clonotype appeared a few times. The chain recombines TRBV7-9 with TRBJ2-1, with a weak D call TRBD1 (6 bases). Germline CDR1 and CDR2: SEHNR and FQNEAQ (reference sequence). The CDR3 length is 16 residues. Trimming cost V 5 bases and J 3 bases, with 17 bases left between them. CDR3 sequence (DNA): TGTGCCAGCAGCAACCCCACAGGGATCAGCTACAATGAGCAGTTCTTC. Its protein is CASSNPTGISYNEQFF.

This chain uses TRBV6-1 with TRBJ2-3, with D unresolved. Germline V gene sequence: CDR1 MNHNS, CDR2 SASEGT. There are 14 residues in the CDR3. Trimming took 0 bases from V and 2 from J, leaving 6 bases between them. Written as DNA, the CDR3 is TGTGCCAGCAGTGAAGCGCCTGTCACAGATACGCAGTATTTT. This sequence encodes CASSEAPVTDTQYF.

This clonotype was observed a few times. The gene calls are TRBV7-9 and TRBJ2-7; no clear D gene. Germline lookup yields CDR1 SEHNR and CDR2 FQNEAQ (reference sequence). V was pared by 1 base and J by 6 bases, with 7 bases between. This CDR3 spans 12 amino acids. The DNA of the CDR3 is TGTGCCAGCAGCTTAGTCGTCGGCGAGCAGTACGTC. This sequence encodes CASSLVVGEQYV.

There are a few counts of this clonotype. The J gene is TRBJ2-1, the V gene TRBV5-1; D is unclear. Germline CDR1 is SGHRS and CDR2 is YFSETQ. The CDR3 has 15 residues. Trimming removed 0 bases at V and 5 bases at J, with 12 bases between. The CDR3 loop is CASSLAPTLNNEQFF. Here the CDR3 DNA reads TGCGCCAGCAGCTTGGCTCCGACTCTGAACAATGAGCAGTTCTTC.

The chain has TRBV12-3 or TRBV12-4 and TRBJ1-5; no clear D gene. The CDR3 covers 16 residues. Trimming pared 7 bases from V and 3 bases from J, leaving 19 bases between. The CDR3 DNA reads TGTGCCAGCACCCCGGCGGGAGGAGGGCCCAATCAGCCCCAGCATTTT. Its translation: CASTPAGGGPNQPQHF.

This clonotype occurred a few times. This chain connects TRBV13 to TRBJ2-5; tentatively, D is TRBD1 (5 bases). Trimming pared 3 bases from V and 2 bases from J, leaving 16 bases between. Germline values: CDR1 PRHDT, CDR2 FYEKMQ (reference sequence). This CDR3 comprises 16 residues. CDR3 sequence (DNA): TGTGCCAGCAGCTTGGGCAGGGTCGCGGCGCAAGAGACCCAGTACTTC. Protein product: CASSLGRVAAQETQYF.

This chain links TRBV5-1 with TRBJ1-5; D gene uncertain. The CDR3 has 15 amino acids. With 0 bases removed from V and 6 bases from J, the gap between germline ends came to 13 bases. Germline-derived CDR1 and CDR2 are SGHRS and YFSETQ. The CDR3 loop is CASSLEGQETQPQHF. CDR3 DNA sequence: TGCGCCAGCAGCTTGGAGGGCCAGGAGACTCAGCCCCAGCATTTT.

This rearrangement joins TRBV2 to TRBJ2-7, with D uncertain. The CDR3 runs to 11 residues. The V gene lost 4 bases and the J gene lost 4 bases, with 5 bases spanning the gap. The germline CDR1 and CDR2 sequences are SNHLY and FYNNEI. The CDR3, as DNA: TGTGCCAGCAGTGCAGAGTACGAGCAGTACGTC. Translating gives CASSAEYEQYV.

This clonotype was seen a handful of times. CDR3 loop: CASSGPLATNEKLFF. The CDR3 nucleotides are TGTGCCAGCTCGGGTCCCCTAGCAACTAATGAAAAACTGTTTTTT. The rearrangement links TRBV6-6 to TRBJ1-4; D is undetermined. The CDR3 is 15 amino acids. CDR1 MNHNY and CDR2 SVGAGI come from the germline V gene (reference sequence). The V gene lost 8 bases and the J gene lost 0 bases, with 13 bases spanning the gap.

This clonotype has a handful of counts. This rearrangement joins TRBV12-3 or TRBV12-4 to TRBJ1-1, with TRBD1 as a possible D gene (5 bases). Trimming stripped 11 bases from V and 6 bases from J, with 13 bases between. This CDR3 comprises 11 residues. CDR3 DNA: TGTGCCTTGGGGGTTGGGTCTGAAGCTTTCTTT. It specifies CALGVGSEAFF.

This clonotype was observed a handful of times. The rearrangement uses TRBV25-1 and TRBJ1-4; D is perhaps TRBD1 (5 bases). Trimming pared 5 bases from V and 8 bases from J, leaving 27 bases between. CDR1 MGHDK and CDR2 SYGVNS come from the germline V gene. This CDR3 is built from 18 residues. CDR3 in amino acids: CASSTTLDSGRRGEKLFF. The CDR3, as DNA: TGTGCCAGCAGTACCACTCTCGACAGCGGGCGGAGGGGCGAAAAACTGTTTTTT.

V gene TRBV25-1 combines with J gene TRBJ1-2; tentative D call: TRBD1 (5 bases). CDR1 and CDR2 (germline): MGHDK, SYGVNS. This CDR3 region has 13 residues. V was shortened by 4 bases and J by 3 bases, with 9 bases between the two germline ends. This CDR3 is CASSAGYDYGYTF. Written as DNA, the CDR3 is TGTGCCAGCAGTGCAGGGTATGACTATGGCTACACCTTC.

This chain connects TRBV24-1 to TRBJ2-7; 11 bases line up with TRBD1. Germline V gene sequence: CDR1 KGHDR, CDR2 SFDVKD. V lost 9 bases and J lost 4; bases outside the gene matches: 13. The CDR3 spans 16 residues. The CDR3 DNA sequence: TGTGCCACCTTGTCCCGGGACAGGGGGAATATGTACGAGCAGTACGTC. As protein: CATLSRDRGNMYEQYV.

The chain combines TRBV7-2 with TRBJ2-1, with 9 bases identical to TRBD1. This CDR3 comprises 15 residues. V shed 4 bases and J 8 bases; nucleotides not matched to a gene: 9. CDR1 is SGHTA and CDR2 is FQGNSA in the germline V gene. The CDR3 DNA is TGTGCCAGCAGCTCGTCCGGGACAGGGAGGGATGAGCAGTTCTTC. It is translated as CASSSSGTGRDEQFF.

There are many counts of this clonotype. The chain combines TRBV3-1 with TRBJ2-2; D is unresolved. CDR1 and CDR2 from the germline V gene are LGHDT and YNNKEL (reference sequence). V shed 4 bases and J shed 1 base, with 7 bases lying between them. The CDR3 runs 14 residues. CDR3 bases: TGTGCCAGCAGCCGGTTCGGGAACACCGGGGAGCTGTTTTTT. Protein sequence: CASSRFGNTGELFF.

This clonotype was found a few times. The chain combines TRBV7-2 with TRBJ2-2; D is undetermined. Germline assignment: CDR1 SGHTA and CDR2 FQGNSA. Trimming removed 4 bases from V and 6 bases from J, with 9 bases in between. The CDR3 consists of 13 residues. CDR3 sequence reads: CASSSNPPGELFF. The CDR3 coding sequence is TGTGCCAGCAGCTCTAACCCCCCCGGGGAGCTGTTTTTT.

This sequence joins TRBV19 and TRBJ1-5, with TRBD1 matching 7 bases. The CDR3 contains 15 residues. V was pared by 5 bases and J by 5 bases, with 9 bases of the junction left unmatched. Germline CDR1 reads LNHDA; CDR2 reads SQIVND (reference sequence). Here the CDR3 DNA reads TGTGCCAGTAGTCCTGGGACAGTACAAGATCAGCCCCAGCATTTT. Translated: CASSPGTVQDQPQHF.

This clonotype was observed a few times. The CDR3 spells CASSQLGLYGTQYF. CDR3 coding DNA: TGCGCCAGCAGCCAACTGGGACTTTACGGGACCCAGTACTTC. The V call is TRBV4-3, the J call TRBJ2-5, with D perhaps matching TRBD2 (6 bases). Trimming removed 2 bases at V and 7 bases at J, with 14 bases between. CDR1 and CDR2 (germline): LGHNA, YSLEER. This CDR3 region has 14 residues.

The CDR3 DNA is TGCAGCGTTACTACGGGGGCCTACGAGCAGTACGTC. This gives the protein CSVTTGAYEQYV. The genes are TRBV29-1 and TRBJ2-7, with D perhaps TRBD2 (6 bases). V dropped 5 bases and J dropped 2 bases, with 10 bases sitting between them. The CDR3 spans 12 residues. Germline V gene lookup returns CDR1 SQVTM and CDR2 ANQGSEA.

The chain employs TRBV11-2 and TRBJ2-1, with D unresolved. V lost 4 bases and J lost 5, with 15 bases in between. Germline lookup yields CDR1 SGHAT and CDR2 FQNNGV. This CDR3 is 15 amino acids long. CDR3 protein: CASSSNTIGHNEQFF. The CDR3 DNA sequence: TGTGCCAGCAGCTCCAACACGATAGGGCACAATGAGCAGTTCTTC. The full variable domain, its missing parts supplied by reference TRBV11-2 and TRBJ2-1, is EAGVAQSPRYKIIEKRQSVAFWCNPISGHATLYWYQQILGQGPKLLIQFQNNGVVDDSQLPKDRFSAERLKGVDSTLKIQPAKLEDSAVYLCASSSNTIGHNEQFFGPGTRLTVL.

This clonotype was counted at least ten times. V is TRBV18 and J is TRBJ1-5, with 9 bases fitting TRBD1. With 8 bases clipped from V and 4 bases from J, the junction kept 6 bases outside the gene matches. CDR3 length equals 14 residues. Germline V gene data show CDR1 as KGHSH and CDR2 as LQKENI. CDR3 in amino acids: CASARTGVNQPQHF. The CDR3 DNA is TGTGCCAGCGCTCGGACAGGGGTGAATCAGCCCCAGCATTTT.

This clonotype was detected only a few times. The V gene is TRBV5-1, the J gene TRBJ2-1; D call uncertain. V shed 0 bases and J shed 0 bases, with 4 bases lying between them. The CDR3 is made up of 14 amino acids. Germline V gene sequence: CDR1 SGHRS, CDR2 YFSETQ. CDR3 in DNA: TGCGCCAGCAGCTTGGCTACCTCCTACAATGAGCAGTTCTTC. Its translation: CASSLATSYNEQFF.

The chain employs TRBV19 and TRBJ1-6, with TRBD1 identical over 8 bases. The CDR3 is made up of 14 amino acids. Germline V CDR1 and CDR2: LNHDA, SQIVND (reference sequence). The V gene end was trimmed by 4 bases and the J gene end by 11 bases; junction bases not matched to a gene: 7. As DNA, the CDR3 is TGTGCCAGTAGTAGATTCCAGGGGGCTACACCCCTCCACTTT. The encoded protein is CASSRFQGATPLHF. Filled out from reference TRBV19 and TRBJ1-6, the complete variable domain reads DGGITQSPKYLFRKEGQNVTLSCEQNLNHDAMYWYRQDPGQGLRLIYYSQIVNDFQKGDIAEGYSVSREKKESFPLTVTSAQKNPTAFYLCASSRFQGATPLHFGNGTRLTVT.

Worth noting for this clonotype: The germline gene is not matched at one end of the junction; a read error may be the cause. The genes are TRBV4-1 and TRBJ2-1; TRBD2 agrees at 8 bases. Germline V gene data show CDR1 as MGHRA and CDR2 as YSYEKL. The CDR3 loop spans 15 amino acids. In DNA, the CDR3 is TGCGCCAGCAGCCAGAGCGGGGGCCCACGAGGCAGCAGGTTGTTC. Amino acid sequence: CASSQSGGPRGSRLF.

The chain recombines TRBV6-5 with TRBJ2-5, with D uncertain. This CDR3 has 11 amino acids. V was cut by 8 bases and J by 14 bases, with 18 bases left in between. Germline lookup yields CDR1 MNHEY and CDR2 SVGAGI. The CDR3 nucleotides read TGTGCCAGCCGCCCTTTCCATCCGCCCTACTTC. It codes for CASRPFHPPYF.

This clonotype was observed a few times. The chain recombines TRBV19 with TRBJ1-5, with TRBD1 as a possible D gene (6 bases). V gave up 7 bases and J gave up 4 bases, with 14 bases separating them. Germline V CDR1 and CDR2: LNHDA, SQIVND (reference sequence). The CDR3 has 14 residues. DNA for the CDR3: TGTGCCAGTACCTTTGCAACAGGGAATCAGCCCCAGCATTTT. It codes for CASTFATGNQPQHF.

This clonotype has just a few counts. This rearrangement joins TRBV5-1 to TRBJ1-2; 7 bases match TRBD1. Germline V gene data show CDR1 as SGHRS and CDR2 as YFSETQ. J was trimmed by 4 bases and V by 4 bases; bases with no gene match: 7. The CDR3 sequence is 14 residues long. CDR3 DNA: TGCGCCAGCAGCCTCTATAGGGACAGCTATGGCTACACCTTC. Its protein product is CASSLYRDSYGYTF.

The J gene is TRBJ1-5, the V gene TRBV28; D is perhaps TRBD1 (6 bases). The CDR3 consists of 15 residues. V was pared by 2 bases and J by 2 bases, with 10 bases between. The germline V gene has CDR1 MDHEN and CDR2 SYDVKM. DNA for the CDR3: TGTGCCAGCAGTTTAACAGGGTATGGCAATCAGCCCCAGCATTTT. It is translated as CASSLTGYGNQPQHF.

The gene calls are TRBV20-1 and TRBJ1-1; 10 bases map to TRBD1. Germline CDR1 and CDR2: DFQATT and SNEGSKA (reference sequence). J gave up 5 bases and V 3 bases, and 6 bases lay outside the gene matches. The CDR3 contains 14 residues. Here the CDR3 reads CSARGTGVETEAFF. The CDR3 nucleotides are TGCAGTGCTAGGGGGACAGGGGTTGAGACTGAAGCTTTCTTT.